One sample yielded the 7 T cell receptor beta chains listed below, sequenced in a study of T-cell memory formation after mild COVID-19 (dated by TCRdb to the early 2020s). Library creation used 5' RACE. Sequencing was carried out with an Illumina NovaSeq 6000. TCRdb reprocessing: public reads trimmed at Q25 with fastp, clones called with MiXCR, in-frame beta chains kept. Records with the same CDR3 protein are collapsed into one entry carrying the most frequent genes and DNA. This sample lists roughly 220,000 distinct CDR3 sequences; over 9% were detected once. The ten largest clones capture roughly 4% of the sample. The sequenced material came from PBMCs or a T cell subset sorted from them (not recorded which). The receptors shown here come from a man between 18 and 29 years old who had mild COVID-19 (a few samples of this study predate the infection). The sample titles of this study are shuffled in the database, so cell type and time point are left out; the donor was told from shared clones.

The rearrangement joins TRBV7-2 to TRBJ2-3, with 9 bases identical to TRBD2. This CDR3 has 17 amino acids. Germline values: CDR1 SGHTA, CDR2 FQGNSA. J was trimmed by 2 bases and V by 2 bases; bases with no gene match: 8. In DNA form, the CDR3 reads TGTGCCAGCAGCTTACTAGCGGGGATCAAGTTCACAGATACGCAGTATTTT. It translates to CASSLLAGIKFTDTQYF.

This clonotype came up a few times. This chain uses TRBV20-1 with TRBJ2-7; D remains unclear. The CDR3 spans 12 residues. Germline values: CDR1 DFQATT, CDR2 SNEGSKA (reference sequence). Between the trimmed V and J ends, which lost 3 bases and 1 base, there was a span of 7 bases. DNA of the CDR3: TGCAGTGCTAGCACTCCTTCCTACGAGCAGTACTTC. It translates to CSASTPSYEQYF.

The table lists this clonotype with many counts. V gene TRBV12-3 or TRBV12-4 combines with J gene TRBJ1-5; D might be TRBD1 (6 bases). There are 14 residues in the CDR3. Trimming took 5 bases from V and 0 from J, leaving 8 bases between them. CDR3 in amino acids: CASSHRDSNQPQHF. As DNA, the CDR3 is TGTGCCAGCAGTCACAGGGATAGCAATCAGCCCCAGCATTTT.

This clonotype was seen only a few times. The chain recombines TRBV29-1 with TRBJ2-3, with D perhaps TRBD1 (6 bases). Looked up from germline, CDR1 is SQVTM and CDR2 is ANQGSEA. Trimming removed 0 bases from V and 0 bases from J, with 10 bases in between. CDR3 length equals 15 residues. DNA for the CDR3: TGCAGCGTTGAAGATCAGGGGTTAAGCACAGATACGCAGTATTTT. Translated: CSVEDQGLSTDTQYF.

This clonotype occurred a few times. The rearrangement links TRBV10-3 to TRBJ1-6; D is undetermined. Per the germline V gene, CDR1 is ENHRY and CDR2 is SYGVKD. This CDR3 spans 15 amino acids. With 4 bases removed from V and 7 bases from J, the gap between germline ends came to 14 bases. The CDR3 nucleotides read TGTGCCATCAGTGCCGGACCTCGCATAAATTCACCCCTCCACTTT. This encodes CAISAGPRINSPLHF.

In DNA form, the CDR3 reads TGCGCCAGCAGCTTGTGGGTCGGGGCAGATACGCAGTATTTT. It encodes CASSLWVGADTQYF. The gene calls are TRBV5-1 and TRBJ2-3, with D possibly TRBD2 on 5 matching bases. Trimming took 1 base from V and 4 from J, leaving 10 bases between them. The CDR3 loop spans 14 amino acids. The germline V gene has CDR1 SGHRS and CDR2 YFSETQ.

The chain carries TRBV18 and TRBJ2-3; 8 bases line up with TRBD2. The CDR3 runs to 17 residues. In germline, CDR1 is KGHSH, CDR2 LQKENI. The V segment lost 0 bases and the J segment 2 bases; nucleotides outside the gene matches: 7. CDR3: CASSPPTGTRYTDTQYF. Here the CDR3 DNA reads TGTGCCAGCTCACCACCGACCGGGACTAGGTACACAGATACGCAGTATTTT. Together with reference TRBV18 and TRBJ2-3, the CDR3 gives the full variable domain: NAGVMQNPRHLVRRRGQEARLRCSPMKGHSHVYWYRQLPEEGLKFMVYLQKENIIDESGMPKERFSAEFPKEGPSILRIQQVVRGDSAAYFCASSPPTGTRYTDTQYFGPGTRLTVL.